This entry lists 8 T cell receptor beta chains sequenced from one sample in a study of blood T cells in healthy people across ages. With a J-beta primer mix and a sample-barcoded 5' primer, a second PCR ran about 7 to 12 cycles. TCRdb analysed the 5' RACE reads with MiXCR anew, one entry per CDR3 protein. The sample lists 700,000 or so distinct CDR3 sequences; over 20% were seen once. Sequenced: blood. These receptors all come from a man in his sixties or seventies in good health.

The chain employs TRBV4-1 and TRBJ1-4, with D uncertain. V lost 0 bases and J 11 bases, leaving 13 bases between the germline ends. There are 14 residues in the CDR3. Per the germline V gene, CDR1 is MGHRA and CDR2 is YSYEKL. This chain's CDR3 is CASSQDYMGWKLFF. The DNA for the CDR3 is TGCGCCAGCAGCCAAGATTATATGGGATGGAAACTGTTTTTT.

The chain couples TRBV12-3 or TRBV12-4 to TRBJ2-3; TRBD2 matches at 9 bases. The CDR3 runs 16 residues. Unmatched junction bases numbered 17, after V lost 6 bases and J lost 10 bases. The CDR3 nucleotides read TGTGCCAGCAGCCCCCTCGCGCGGGGGGGCCCAGGTGCGCAGTATTTT. It specifies CASSPLARGGPGAQYF.

The J gene is TRBJ1-2, the V gene TRBV5-5; D is unresolved. The CDR3 is 11 residues long. V was clipped by 8 bases and J by 6 bases, with 11 bases between them. Germline values: CDR1 SGHKS, CDR2 YYEKEE (reference sequence). CDR3 DNA sequence: TGTGCCAGACTCCCTGGGGATGGCTACACCTTC. Protein sequence: CARLPGDGYTF.

The chain joins TRBV2 to TRBJ2-5, with TRBD2 as a possible D gene (6 bases). The V end was cut by 6 bases, the J end by 1 base, with 9 bases between. Germline CDR1 reads SNHLY; CDR2 reads FYNNEI. The CDR3 is 13 amino acids. The CDR3 loop is CASRRSGQETQYF. CDR3 coding DNA: TGTGCCAGCAGGCGTAGCGGCCAAGAGACCCAGTACTTC.

The chain links TRBV24-1 to TRBJ1-2; possible D gene TRBD1, 6 bases. The CDR3 covers 13 residues. Germline CDR1 reads KGHDR; CDR2 reads SFDVKD. V was pared by 4 bases and J by 7 bases, with 12 bases between. As DNA, the CDR3 is TGTGCCACCAGTGAAGCAGGGGCTGGTGGCTACACCTTC. This translates into CATSEAGAGGYTF.

There are a few counts of this clonotype. The CDR3 DNA follows: TGTGCCAGCAGCCAACGCTCGGGACGCTCTAATGAAAAACTGTTTTTT. Its translation is CASSQRSGRSNEKLFF. The chain couples TRBV7-2 to TRBJ1-4; D is perhaps TRBD1 (5 bases). V was trimmed by 5 bases and J by 3 bases, leaving 16 bases between them. CDR3 length: 16 amino acids. Germline V gives CDR1 SGHTA, CDR2 FQGNSA.

With regard to this clonotype: It is likely a read error, because the conserved phenylalanine at the end of the CDR3 is missing. The rearrangement joins TRBV12-3 or TRBV12-4 to TRBJ1-4; D unresolved. V lost 3 bases and J 7 bases, leaving 15 bases between the germline ends. The CDR3 length is 15 residues. CDR3: CASSFGTRGPEKLFV. CDR3 nucleotide sequence: TGTGCCAGCAGTTTTGGAACCCGAGGCCCTGAAAAACTGTTTGTT.

This clonotype was seen a handful of times. The chain is built from TRBV5-5 and TRBJ2-5, with D unclear. Germline V gene sequence: CDR1 SGHKS, CDR2 YYEKEE (reference sequence). This CDR3 region has 15 residues. The ends were cut back, 8 bases at V and 0 bases at J, with 17 bases in the middle. CDR3 DNA sequence: TGTGCCAGTAAAATTGGAACAGACTACCAAGAGACCCAGTACTTC. Encoded protein: CASKIGTDYQETQYF.